The next 21 T cell receptor beta chains were all read from a single sample in a study of OX40 agonist ivuxolimab in advanced cancers. The repertoire was sequenced with immunoSEQ multiplex PCR; TCRdb's copy has only in-frame clones and lacks some. The table has about 62,000 clones, around 85% seen once. Sequences were derived from CD4+ or CD8+ T cells sorted from blood, sampled in a trial of the OX40 agonist ivuxolimab. These receptors came from an adult with an advanced solid tumor such as melanoma, head and neck, liver or kidney cancer.

This clone occurred a few times. This chain joins TRBV19 and TRBJ1-5; no clear D. The germline V and J ends were trimmed by 3 bases and 7 bases, with 16 bases remaining between them. CDR3 size: 15 residues. Germline V lookup: CDR1 LNHDA, CDR2 SQIVND (reference sequence). The CDR3 is CASSITTRNRQPQHF. The CDR3 DNA follows: TGTGCCAGTAGTATCACAACCCGAAACCGACAGCCCCAGCATTTT.

The chain joins TRBV30 to TRBJ2-2, with D unresolved. V was clipped by 2 bases and J by 4 bases, with 8 bases between them. Germline V gene sequence: CDR1 GTSNPN, CDR2 SVGIG (reference sequence). CDR3 size: 13 residues. The CDR3 here is CAWSRLVTGELFF. In nucleotides, the CDR3 is TGTGCCTGGAGTAGACTGGTCACCGGGGAGCTGTTTTTT.

This clone appeared a few times. The chain joins TRBV4-1 to TRBJ2-1; TRBD2 aligns across 12 bases. The CDR3 runs 15 residues. The germline V gene has CDR1 MGHRA and CDR2 YSYEKL. J gave up 7 bases and V 3 bases, and 4 bases lay outside the gene matches. The CDR3 here is CASSQTGTSGNEQFF. CDR3 sequence (DNA): TGCGCCAGCAGCCAGACCGGGACTAGCGGGAATGAGCAGTTCTTC.

This chain uses TRBV10-1 with TRBJ2-5; D remains unclear. Near its end, the DNA agrees better with TRBJ2-7, so the J call may be wrong. The CDR3 has 13 amino acids. Germline values: CDR1 WNHNN, CDR2 SYGVQD (reference sequence). CDR3 loop: CASSDALSYEQYF. The CDR3 DNA reads TGCGCCAGCAGTGATGCCCTCTCCTACGAGCAGTACTTC.

This clone was observed a single time. J is TRBJ1-6 and V is TRBV10-3; 7 bases are shared with TRBD1. Germline V CDR1 and CDR2: ENHRY, SYGVKD. J gave up 5 bases and V 3 bases, and 1 base lay outside the gene matches. There are 14 residues in the CDR3. The CDR3 DNA is TGTGCCATCAGTGACGGGACAGATAATTCACCCCTCCACTTT. Protein product: CAISDGTDNSPLHF.

The chain employs TRBV21-1 and TRBJ2-7; TRBD2 was called by the table and not checked on the DNA. TRBV21-1 is a pseudogene locus. The CDR3 extends over 12 amino acids. CDR3 loop: CASSKRGYEQYF. CDR3 bases: TGTGCCAGCAGCAAGCGGGGTTACGAGCAGTACTTC.

The chain is built from TRBV7-2 and TRBJ1-2; 7 bases align to TRBD1. The CDR3 is made up of 15 amino acids. Germline V CDR1 and CDR2: SGHTA, FQGNSA. Germline trimming cut 4 bases from V and 4 bases from J; bases unmatched to any gene: 9. This chain's CDR3 is CASSSSGTDTYGYTF. The CDR3 DNA sequence: TGTGCCAGCAGCTCCTCCGGGACAGATACCTATGGCTACACCTTC.

This chain uses TRBV2 with TRBJ2-5; tentatively, D is TRBD2 (5 bases). The length of the CDR3 is 14 residues. The germline CDR1 and CDR2 sequences are SNHLY and FYNNEI. Trimming removed 6 bases at V and 4 bases at J, with 15 bases between. DNA of the CDR3: TGTGCCAGCAGATATTCTAGCCGGGGAGAGACCCAGTACTTC. Its translation: CASRYSSRGETQYF.

The rearrangement uses TRBV10-3 and TRBJ2-2, with 7 bases matching TRBD2. Germline V gene data show CDR1 as ENHRY and CDR2 as SYGVKD. V lost 8 bases to trimming and J lost 0 bases; unmatched junction nucleotides: 3. This CDR3 is built from 14 residues. CDR3 bases: TGTGCCATCTGGGGAGGGGCGAACACCGGGGAGCTGTTTTTT. It specifies CAIWGGANTGELFF.

The V call is TRBV28, the J call TRBJ2-5; D is tentatively TRBD1 or TRBD2 (5 bases each). This CDR3 comprises 14 residues. Germline V gene sequence: CDR1 MDHEN, CDR2 SYDVKM. Trimming shortened V by 5 bases and J by 4 bases, and 14 bases separated the two germline ends. The CDR3 is CASSASGHSETQYF. The CDR3 nucleotides are TGTGCCAGCAGTGCCTCGGGGCACTCAGAGACCCAGTACTTC.

This clone was recorded once. The chain couples TRBV6-5 to TRBJ2-7; perhaps TRBD1 as D (5 bases). The germline gives CDR1 MNHEY, CDR2 SVGAGI. With 0 bases removed from V and 0 bases from J, the gap between germline ends came to 12 bases. This CDR3 comprises 16 residues. Here the CDR3 reads CASSYSPTDLSYEQYF. CDR3 in DNA: TGTGCCAGCAGTTACTCCCCGACAGACCTCTCCTACGAGCAGTACTTC.

The chain joins TRBV5-5 to TRBJ1-1, with D perhaps TRBD1 (5 bases). The CDR3 length is 15 residues. V was clipped by 0 bases and J by 4 bases, with 13 bases between them. Germline V gene lookup returns CDR1 SGHKS and CDR2 YYEKEE (reference sequence). CDR3 in amino acids: CASSLDGGRATEAFF. The CDR3 bases are TGTGCCAGCAGCTTGGACGGGGGAAGGGCCACTGAAGCTTTCTTT.

The J gene is TRBJ2-5, the V gene TRBV10-3; 7 bases match TRBD1. This CDR3 is 17 amino acids long. Germline loops: CDR1 ENHRY, CDR2 SYGVKD. Losses at the gene ends were 0 bases for V and 2 bases for J; bases not matched to a gene: 9. CDR3 residues: CAISESGYGTVQETQYF. The CDR3 DNA reads TGTGCCATCAGTGAGTCGGGATACGGGACAGTACAAGAGACCCAGTACTTC.

The chain employs TRBV2 and TRBJ2-5; 9 positions match TRBD1. The end of the DNA is better explained by TRBJ2-7, so the J call may be wrong. Per germline, CDR1 SNHLY and CDR2 FYNNEI. The CDR3 totals 14 residues. The CDR3 region has the DNA TGTGCCAGCACAACGGGACAGGGCTCTACCGAGCAGTACTTC. Protein sequence: CASTTGQGSTEQYF.

CDR3 region: CASSSSGRAIDTQYF. The CDR3 DNA follows: TGCGCCAGCAGTTCCAGCGGGAGGGCCATAGATACGCAGTATTTT. V gene TRBV5-1 combines with J gene TRBJ2-3; 10 bases match TRBD2. CDR3 size: 15 residues. The germline CDR1 and CDR2 sequences are SGHRS and YFSETQ. The V and J ends lost 5 bases and 5 bases, in that order; junction bases with no gene match: 8.

The chain is built from TRBV9 and TRBJ1-6; possible D gene TRBD1, 5 bases. The V end was cut by 3 bases, the J end by 1 base, with 11 bases between. The CDR3 spans 16 residues. Germline CDR1 reads SGDLS; CDR2 reads YYNGEE. CDR3 DNA sequence: TGTGCCAGCAGCGGAATTCAGGGTTCCTATAATTCACCCCTCCACTTT. It translates to CASSGIQGSYNSPLHF.

This chain joins TRBV11-2 and TRBJ1-4; D possibly corresponds to TRBD1 (5 bases). V was cut by 3 bases and J by 6 bases, with 20 bases left in between. Germline V gives CDR1 SGHAT, CDR2 FQNNGV. There are 17 residues in the CDR3. The CDR3 DNA reads TGTGCCAGCAGCTTTCGGGTTCTGGCGGGGGTCGATGAAAAACTGTTTTTT. Residues: CASSFRVLAGVDEKLFF.

The chain couples TRBV11-2 to TRBJ2-1; possible D gene TRBD1, 6 bases. Trimming took 6 bases from V and 8 from J, leaving 20 bases between them. CDR1 and CDR2 from the germline V gene are SGHAT and FQNNGV. The CDR3 spans 15 residues. In DNA form, the CDR3 reads TGTGCCAGCAGACCAACGGGTGGCAGGGGCTATGAGCAGTTCTTC. Its translation is CASRPTGGRGYEQFF.

The chain has TRBV28 and TRBJ2-1; D perhaps matches TRBD1 (6 bases). This CDR3 is 16 amino acids long. V shed 6 bases and J shed 1 base, with 16 bases lying between them. Germline CDR1 MDHEN, CDR2 SYDVKM. The CDR3 DNA follows: TGTGCCAGCAGCCGGACCTCAGGGGCTTCCTACAATGAGCAGTTCTTC. As protein: CASSRTSGASYNEQFF.

The genes are TRBV5-4 and TRBJ1-4; 7 nucleotides match TRBD1. CDR3 length: 17 amino acids. Germline trimming cut 2 bases from V and 1 base from J; bases unmatched to any gene: 8. Germline V gives CDR1 SGHNT, CDR2 YYREEE (reference sequence). The CDR3 coding sequence is TGTGCCAGCAGCTTAAGCTCGGGGACAGTAACTAATGAAAAACTGTTTTTT. This translates into CASSLSSGTVTNEKLFF.

The chain links TRBV6-1 to TRBJ1-1, with 7 bases identical to TRBD1. The trim removed 3 bases at V and 0 bases at J, leaving 4 bases unmatched. The CDR3 totals 15 residues. Germline lookup yields CDR1 MNHNS and CDR2 SASEGT. CDR3 sequence (DNA): TGTGCCAGCAGTGATGCGGGACAGTTGAACACTGAAGCTTTCTTT. It translates to CASSDAGQLNTEAFF.